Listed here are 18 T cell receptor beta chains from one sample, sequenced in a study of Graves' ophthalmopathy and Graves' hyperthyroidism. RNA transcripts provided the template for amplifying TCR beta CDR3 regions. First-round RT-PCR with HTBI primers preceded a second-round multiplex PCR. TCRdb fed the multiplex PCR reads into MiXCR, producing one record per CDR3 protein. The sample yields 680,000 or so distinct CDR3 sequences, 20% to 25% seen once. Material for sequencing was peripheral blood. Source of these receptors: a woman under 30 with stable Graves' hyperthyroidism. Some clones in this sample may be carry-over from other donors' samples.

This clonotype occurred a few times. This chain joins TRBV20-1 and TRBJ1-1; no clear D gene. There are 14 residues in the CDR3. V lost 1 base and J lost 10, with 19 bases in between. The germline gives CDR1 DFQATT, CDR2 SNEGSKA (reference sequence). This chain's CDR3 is CSARAYYEGGPAFF. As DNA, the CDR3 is TGCAGTGCTAGAGCCTACTACGAGGGCGGCCCAGCTTTCTTT.

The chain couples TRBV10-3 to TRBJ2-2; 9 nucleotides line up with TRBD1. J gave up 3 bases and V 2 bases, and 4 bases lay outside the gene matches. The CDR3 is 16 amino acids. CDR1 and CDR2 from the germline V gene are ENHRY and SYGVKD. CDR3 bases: TGTGCCATCAGTGAGCCGGACAGGGGTCACACCGGGGAGCTGTTTTTT. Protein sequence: CAISEPDRGHTGELFF.

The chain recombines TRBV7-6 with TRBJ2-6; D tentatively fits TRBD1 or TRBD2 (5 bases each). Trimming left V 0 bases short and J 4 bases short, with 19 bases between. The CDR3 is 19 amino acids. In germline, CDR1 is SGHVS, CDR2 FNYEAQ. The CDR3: CASSLALKGTKGGANVLTF. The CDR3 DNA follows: TGTGCCAGCAGCTTAGCGCTTAAAGGGACCAAGGGAGGGGCCAACGTCCTGACTTTC.

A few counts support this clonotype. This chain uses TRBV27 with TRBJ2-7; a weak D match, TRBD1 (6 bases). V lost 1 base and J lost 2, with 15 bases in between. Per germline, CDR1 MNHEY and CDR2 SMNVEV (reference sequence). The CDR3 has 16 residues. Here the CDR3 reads CASSLFRAGDTYEQYF. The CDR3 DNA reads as TGTGCCAGCAGTTTATTCCGAGCAGGGGACACCTACGAGCAGTACTTC.

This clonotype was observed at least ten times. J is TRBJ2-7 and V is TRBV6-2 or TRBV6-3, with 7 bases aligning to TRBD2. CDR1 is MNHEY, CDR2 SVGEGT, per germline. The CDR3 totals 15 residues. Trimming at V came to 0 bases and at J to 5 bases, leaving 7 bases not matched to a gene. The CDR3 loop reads CASSYSRGLADEQYF. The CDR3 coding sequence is TGTGCCAGCAGTTACTCGCGGGGCCTAGCGGACGAGCAGTACTTC.

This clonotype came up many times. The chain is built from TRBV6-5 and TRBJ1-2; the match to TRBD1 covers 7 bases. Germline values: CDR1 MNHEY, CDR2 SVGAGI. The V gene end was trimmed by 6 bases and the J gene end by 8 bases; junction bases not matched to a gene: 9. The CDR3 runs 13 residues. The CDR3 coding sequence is TGTGCCAGCAGGCGAACAGGGGCTAAAGGCTACACCTTC. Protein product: CASRRTGAKGYTF.

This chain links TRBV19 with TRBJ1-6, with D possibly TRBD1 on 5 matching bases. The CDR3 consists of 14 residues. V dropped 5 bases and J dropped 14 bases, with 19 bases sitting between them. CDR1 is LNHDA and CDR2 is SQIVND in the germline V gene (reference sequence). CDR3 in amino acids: CASSPPGTEFALHF. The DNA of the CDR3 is TGTGCCAGTAGTCCCCCCGGGACCGAGTTCGCCCTCCACTTT. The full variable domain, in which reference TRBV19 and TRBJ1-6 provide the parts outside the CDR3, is DGGITQSPKYLFRKEGQNVTLSCEQNLNHDAMYWYRQDPGQGLRLIYYSQIVNDFQKGDIAEGYSVSREKKESFPLTVTSAQKNPTAFYLCASSPPGTEFALHFGNGTRLTVT.

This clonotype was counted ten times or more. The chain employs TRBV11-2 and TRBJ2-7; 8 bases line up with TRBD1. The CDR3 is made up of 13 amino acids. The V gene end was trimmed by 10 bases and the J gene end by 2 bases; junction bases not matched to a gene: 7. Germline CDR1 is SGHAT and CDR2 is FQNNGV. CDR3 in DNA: TGTGCCACGGCCCGGGACAGGACCTACGAGCAGTACTTC. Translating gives CATARDRTYEQYF.

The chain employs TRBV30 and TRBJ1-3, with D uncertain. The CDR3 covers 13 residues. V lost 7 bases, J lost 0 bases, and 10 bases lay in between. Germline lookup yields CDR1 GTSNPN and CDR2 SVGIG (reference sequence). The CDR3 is CALDFHSGNTIYF. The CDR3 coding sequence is TGTGCCTTGGACTTTCACTCTGGAAACACCATATATTTT.

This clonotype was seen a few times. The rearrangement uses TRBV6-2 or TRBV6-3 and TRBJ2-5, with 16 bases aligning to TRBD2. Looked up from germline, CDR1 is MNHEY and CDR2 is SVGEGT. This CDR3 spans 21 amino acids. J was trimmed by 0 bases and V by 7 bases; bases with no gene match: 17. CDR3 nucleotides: TGTGCCAGCACCTCCCCCCCGGGGACTAGCGGGAGGGCCGGGGACCAAGAGACCCAGTACTTC. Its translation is CASTSPPGTSGRAGDQETQYF.

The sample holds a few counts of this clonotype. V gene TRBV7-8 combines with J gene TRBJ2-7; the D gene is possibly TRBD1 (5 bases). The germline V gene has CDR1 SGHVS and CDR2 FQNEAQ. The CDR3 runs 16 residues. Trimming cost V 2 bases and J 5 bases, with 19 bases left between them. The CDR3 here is CASSLNWASGRDEQYF. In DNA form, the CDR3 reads TGTGCCAGCAGCTTAAATTGGGCCTCAGGCAGGGACGAGCAGTACTTC.

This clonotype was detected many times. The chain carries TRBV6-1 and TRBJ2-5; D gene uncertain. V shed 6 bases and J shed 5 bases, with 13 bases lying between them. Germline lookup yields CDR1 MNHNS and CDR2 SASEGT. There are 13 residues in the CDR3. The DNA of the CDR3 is TGTGCCAGCAGCCAAGGACCTGGGGAGACCCAGTACTTC. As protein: CASSQGPGETQYF.

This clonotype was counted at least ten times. The CDR3 sequence is CASSARGGPGTGELFF. The CDR3 nucleotides read TGCGCCAGCAGTGCCCGGGGGGGACCTGGGACCGGGGAGCTGTTTTTT. The genes are TRBV10-1 and TRBJ2-2; 8 nucleotides match TRBD2. V lost 4 bases to trimming and J lost 5 bases; unmatched junction nucleotides: 9. The CDR3 extends over 16 amino acids. CDR1 and CDR2 from the germline V gene are WNHNN and SYGVQD (reference sequence).

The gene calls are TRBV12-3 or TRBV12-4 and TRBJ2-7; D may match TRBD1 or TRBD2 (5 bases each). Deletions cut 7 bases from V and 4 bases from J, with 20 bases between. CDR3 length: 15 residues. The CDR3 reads CASTLNRGTTYEQYF. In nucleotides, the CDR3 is TGTGCCAGCACCCTAAATCGGGGCACAACATACGAGCAGTACTTC.

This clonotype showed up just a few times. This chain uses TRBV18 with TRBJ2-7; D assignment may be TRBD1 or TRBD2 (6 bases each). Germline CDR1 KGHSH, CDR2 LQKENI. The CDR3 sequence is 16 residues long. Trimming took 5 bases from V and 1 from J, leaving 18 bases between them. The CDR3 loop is CASSMLDGGGSYEQYF. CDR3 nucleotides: TGTGCCAGCTCAATGTTGGACGGAGGGGGTTCCTACGAGCAGTACTTC.

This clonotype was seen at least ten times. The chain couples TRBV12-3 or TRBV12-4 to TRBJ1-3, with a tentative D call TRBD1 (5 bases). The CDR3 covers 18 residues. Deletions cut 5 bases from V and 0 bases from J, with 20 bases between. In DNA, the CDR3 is TGTGCCAGCAGTCCTACGCCTACAGGAGCCCTCTCTGGAAACACCATATATTTT. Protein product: CASSPTPTGALSGNTIYF.

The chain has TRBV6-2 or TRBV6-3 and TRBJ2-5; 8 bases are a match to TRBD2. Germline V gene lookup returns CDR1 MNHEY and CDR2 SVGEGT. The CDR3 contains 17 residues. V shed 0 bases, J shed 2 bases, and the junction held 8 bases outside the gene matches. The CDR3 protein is CASSYSRSSGEQETQYF. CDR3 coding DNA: TGTGCCAGCAGTTACTCGAGAAGTAGCGGGGAACAAGAGACCCAGTACTTC.

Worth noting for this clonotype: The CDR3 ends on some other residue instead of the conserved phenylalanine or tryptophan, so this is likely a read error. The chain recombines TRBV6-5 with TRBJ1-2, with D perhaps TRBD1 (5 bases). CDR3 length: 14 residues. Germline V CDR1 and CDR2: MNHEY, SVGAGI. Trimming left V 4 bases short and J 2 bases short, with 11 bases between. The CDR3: CASSSGTHNYGYTV. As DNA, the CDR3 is TGTGCCAGCAGTTCCGGGACTCACAACTATGGCTACACCGTC.